This T cell receptor beta chain was sequenced in a study of technical replicates of blood from a few donors. Sequenced by immunoSEQ multiplex PCR; TCRdb stores in-frame clones only, minus some. This table has roughly 70,000 clones, approximately 97% appearing once. The CDR3 is made up of 16 amino acids. The germline gives CDR1 SGHRS, CDR2 YFSETQ. The V segment lost 4 bases and the J segment 1 base; nucleotides outside the gene matches: 5. The sequenced material came from T cells isolated from PBMCs. This chain links TRBV5-1 with TRBJ2-7, with 13 bases that match TRBD2. This clonotype was obtained from a human donor in good health. The CDR3 here is CASSPGTSGISYEQYF. The CDR3 DNA follows: TGCGCCAGCAGCCCCGGGACTAGCGGGATTTCCTACGAGCAGTACTTC.